The T cell receptor beta chain described here comes from a study of blood T cell repertoires in COVID-19. Background on the study: Acute and convalescent COVID-19 specimens originated in the United States, Italy and Spain.

Original analysis: The assay estimated nucleated cells by amplifying reference gene primers. The repertoire was sequenced with immunoSEQ multiplex PCR; TCRdb's copy has only in-frame clones and lacks some. The D gene and trimming were derived from the DNA, and the V and J assignments and clone size from that table. The sample includes roughly 75,000 clones, 85% to 90% of them seen just once. Germline assignment: CDR1 WSHSY and CDR2 SAAADI. The V segment lost 0 bases and the J segment 2 bases; nucleotides outside the gene matches: 6. This CDR3 contains 16 residues. This chain connects TRBV10-2 to TRBJ1-2; TRBD1 matches 7 bases. This TCR derives from a man between 60 and 70 years old with acute or convalescent COVID-19. Source material: peripheral blood. Written as DNA, the CDR3 is TGCGCCAGCAGTGAGTCGCAGGGGGTCACAAACTATGGCTACACCTTC. Its protein is CASSESQGVTNYGYTF.